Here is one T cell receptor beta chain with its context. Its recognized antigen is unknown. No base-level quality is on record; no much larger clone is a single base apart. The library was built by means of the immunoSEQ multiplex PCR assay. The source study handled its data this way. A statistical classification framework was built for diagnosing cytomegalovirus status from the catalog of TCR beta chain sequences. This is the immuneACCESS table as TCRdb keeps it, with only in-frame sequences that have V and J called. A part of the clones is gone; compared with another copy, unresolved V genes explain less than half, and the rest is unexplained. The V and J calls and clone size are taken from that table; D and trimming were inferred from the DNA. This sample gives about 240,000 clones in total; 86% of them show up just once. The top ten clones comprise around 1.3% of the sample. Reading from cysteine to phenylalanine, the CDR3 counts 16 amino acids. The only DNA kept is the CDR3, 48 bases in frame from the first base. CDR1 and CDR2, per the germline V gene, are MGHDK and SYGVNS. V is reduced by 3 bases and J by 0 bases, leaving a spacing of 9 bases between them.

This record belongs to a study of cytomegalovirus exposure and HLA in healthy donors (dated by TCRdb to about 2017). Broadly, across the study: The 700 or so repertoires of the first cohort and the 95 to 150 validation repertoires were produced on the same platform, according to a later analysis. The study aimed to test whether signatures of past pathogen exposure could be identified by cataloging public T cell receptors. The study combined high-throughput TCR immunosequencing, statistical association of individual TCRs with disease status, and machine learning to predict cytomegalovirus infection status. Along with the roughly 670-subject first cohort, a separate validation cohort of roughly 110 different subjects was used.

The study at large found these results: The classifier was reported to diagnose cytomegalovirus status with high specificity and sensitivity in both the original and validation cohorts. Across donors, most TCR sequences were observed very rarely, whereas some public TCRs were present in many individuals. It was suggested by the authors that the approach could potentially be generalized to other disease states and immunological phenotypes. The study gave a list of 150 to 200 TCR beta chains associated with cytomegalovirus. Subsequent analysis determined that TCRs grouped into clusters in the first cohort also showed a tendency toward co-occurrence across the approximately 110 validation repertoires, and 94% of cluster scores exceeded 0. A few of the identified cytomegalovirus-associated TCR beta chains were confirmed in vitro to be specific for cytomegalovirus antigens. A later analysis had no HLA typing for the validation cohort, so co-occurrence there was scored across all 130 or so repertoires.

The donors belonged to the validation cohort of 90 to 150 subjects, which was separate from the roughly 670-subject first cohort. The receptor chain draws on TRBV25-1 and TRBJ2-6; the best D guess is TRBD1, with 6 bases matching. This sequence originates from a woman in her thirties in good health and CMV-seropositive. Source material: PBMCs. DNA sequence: TGTGCCAGCAGTGAGGGGGCTAGCTCTGGGGCCAACGTCCTGACTTTC. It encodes CASSEGASSGANVLTF.